The clone carrying this TCR beta chain was recorded many times. Both TRBC1 and TRBC2 were covered by a beta constant-region primer of two equimolar oligonucleotides. Four rounds of PCR amplified the ligated cDNA using nested alpha and beta constant-region primers plus SP2. Via MiXCR, TCRdb re-called the UMI-ligation and nested PCR reads, giving one row per CDR3 protein. This table has roughly 80,000 distinct CDR3 sequences, approximately 9.2% appearing once. Alpha and beta libraries were amplified separately from the second PCR onward. This sample was included in a study of naive and memory T cell subsets. Germline loops: CDR1 MDHEN, CDR2 SYDVKM. CDR3 length: 14 residues. Trimming pared 4 bases from V and 2 bases from J, leaving 9 bases between.

The TCR sequence derives from a human donor in good health. The gene calls are TRBV28 and TRBJ2-1; D remains ambiguous. Sequencing was done on a sample of naive CD8+ T cells from blood. This CDR3 is CASSSRTAYNEQFF. DNA of the CDR3: TGTGCCAGCAGTTCCCGGACCGCCTACAATGAGCAGTTCTTC. The full variable domain, completed using reference TRBV28 and TRBJ2-1, is DVKVTQSSRYLVKRTGEKVFLECVQDMDHENMFWYRQDPGLGLRLIYFSYDVKMKEKGDIPEGYSVSREKKERFSLILESASTNQTSMYLCASSSRTAYNEQFFGPGTRLTVL.